These T cell receptor beta chains were read from a single sample in a study of cytomegalovirus exposure and HLA in healthy donors. Here immunoSEQ multiplex PCR was the method, and the copy in TCRdb shows in-frame clones only, minus some. The table has about 250,000 clones, about 85% seen once. The sequencing sample was made of PBMCs. All receptors derive from a girl aged 2 to 10 in good health and CMV-seronegative. CDR3s include the opening cysteine and the closing phenylalanine or tryptophan.

cdr3_aa,j_call,v_call
CASRGTGQQNTIYF,TRBJ1-3,TRBV6-1
CASSGTLHEQFF,TRBJ2-1,TRBV9
CASSPAGTGEFEQYF,TRBJ2-7,TRBV19
CARVGTSGYEQYF,-,TRBV13
CASGIPRTGNTEAFF,TRBJ1-1,TRBV12-5
CASSLGSTENQPQHF,TRBJ1-5,TRBV7-9
CASSLLGSTDTGELFF,TRBJ2-2,TRBV28
CASSQDWAGLEKLFF,TRBJ1-4,TRBV4-1
CASSQDRGTGGGSGNTIYF,TRBJ1-3,TRBV4-1
CASSVTSGLGTDTQYF,TRBJ2-3,TRBV5-1
CASGQTGGLREQYF,TRBJ2-7,TRBV6-1
CASSLGTVGTNTEAFF,TRBJ1-1,TRBV7-9
CASSFGQGAIVAFF,TRBJ1-1,TRBV11-2
CASSLGTGPYGYTF,TRBJ1-2,TRBV13
CASSLAVRGEVTQYF,TRBJ2-5,TRBV7-9
CASSLTSGFYEQYF,TRBJ2-7,TRBV5-5
CASSRTGPNEQFF,TRBJ2-1,TRBV6-4
CASSKGGVYEQYF,TRBJ2-7,TRBV6-6
CAWSTVTGPNEQYF,-,TRBV30
CASSQDPTRGEQYF,TRBJ2-7,TRBV4-1
CASSGSGPATNEKLFF,TRBJ1-4,TRBV19
CASSPGGGYGYTF,TRBJ1-2,TRBV18
CSWRADTQYF,TRBJ2-3,TRBV20-1
CASSLNPKGAYGYTF,TRBJ1-2,TRBV5-6
CASSSRQVPCEQYF,TRBJ2-7,TRBV11-2
CASSLRLAGAETQYF,TRBJ2-5,TRBV5-1
CASTLRGGNTEAFF,TRBJ1-1,TRBV10-2
CASSVLADAGEQFF,TRBJ2-1,TRBV9
CASSSGTKETQYF,TRBJ2-5,TRBV5-6
CASSSSGVQETQYF,TRBJ2-5,TRBV11-2
CASSSSLAGGQETQYF,TRBJ2-5,TRBV9
CASSQDPGAGEETQYF,TRBJ2-5,TRBV4-1
CASSLTQGEAFF,TRBJ1-1,TRBV7-3
CASSERGTGGNEQFF,TRBJ2-1,TRBV6-1
CASSPLGRDRGDTGELFF,TRBJ2-2,TRBV4-1
CASSYSIQGKSPLHF,TRBJ1-6,TRBV6-5
CASSSLPTIAGEITDTQYF,TRBJ2-3,TRBV7-6